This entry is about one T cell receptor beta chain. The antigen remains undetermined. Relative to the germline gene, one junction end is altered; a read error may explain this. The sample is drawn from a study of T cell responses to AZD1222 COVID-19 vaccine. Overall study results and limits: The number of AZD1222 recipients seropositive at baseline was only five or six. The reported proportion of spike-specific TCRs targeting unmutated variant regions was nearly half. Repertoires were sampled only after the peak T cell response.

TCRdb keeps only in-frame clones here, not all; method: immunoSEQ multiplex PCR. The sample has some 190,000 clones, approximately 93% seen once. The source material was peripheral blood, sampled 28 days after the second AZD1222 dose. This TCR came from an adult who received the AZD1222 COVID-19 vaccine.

The CDR3 region is CASSSWAGWGLEGYNF. Written as DNA, the CDR3 is TGTGCCAGCAGTTCTTGGGCAGGCTGGGGTTTGGAAGGCTACAACTTC. V is TRBV28 and J is TRBJ1-2, with D uncertain. CDR3 length: 16 residues. Germline-derived CDR1 and CDR2 are MDHEN and SYDVKM.